This TCR beta chain emerged from a study of blood T cell repertoires in COVID-19. Turning to the study itself: Some COVID-19 samples were acute and others convalescent; all came from the United States, Italy and Spain. The cDNA or gDNA used as material had been derived from T cells, B-cell-depleted T cells, or PBMCs.

The method was immunoSEQ multiplex PCR; TCRdb's version includes in-frame clones alone and lacks a portion of them. The table has about 150,000 clones, approximately 84% seen once. The germline V gene encodes CDR1 SGDLS and CDR2 YYNGEE. This CDR3 spans 15 amino acids. V lost 0 bases and J lost 3, with 11 bases in between. The specimen was PBMCs or T cells enriched from blood (not recorded which). The chain combines TRBV9 with TRBJ2-3; D might be TRBD2 (6 bases). The receptor's source is a woman aged 45-60 years who had recovered from COVID-19. The CDR3 region has the DNA TGTGCCAGCAGCGTAGTTGAGCGGGTGACAGATACGCAGTATTTT. Its protein is CASSVVERVTDTQYF. Full variable domain (remainder filled in from reference TRBV9 and TRBJ2-3): DSGVTQTPKHLITATGQRVTLRCSPRSGDLSVYWYQQSLDQGLQFLIQYYNGEERAKGNILERFSAQQFPDLHSELNLSSLELGDSALYFCASSVVERVTDTQYFGPGTRLTVL.